This T cell receptor (beta chain) was captured by sequencing in a study of blood T cell repertoires in COVID-19. Overall study: Samples came from the United States, Italy and Spain, spanning acute and convalescent COVID-19. Sources were T cells, B-cell-depleted T cells, or PBMCs; the material itself was cDNA or gDNA.

From germline, CDR1 is MGHRA and CDR2 YSYEKL. V was clipped by 8 bases and J by 0 bases, with 23 bases between them. This CDR3 has 18 residues. Original handling: Amplification of reference gene primers was used by the study to estimate nucleated cell counts. TCRdb's table, derived via immunoSEQ multiplex PCR, lists solely in-frame clones and lacks some. That table supplies the V and J calls and clone size; D and trimming were determined from the DNA. The repertoire holds about 170,000 clones, with approximately 87% as singletons. This sequence joins TRBV4-1 and TRBJ1-3; possible D gene TRBD1, 5 bases. Sequencing was performed on PBMCs or T cells enriched from blood (not recorded which). This receptor was identified in a woman in her 50s who had recovered from COVID-19. The CDR3 protein is CASSWRDDLTNSGNTIYF. The CDR3 region has the DNA TGCGCCAGCTCTTGGCGGGACGATCTCACTAACTCTGGAAACACCATATATTTT.